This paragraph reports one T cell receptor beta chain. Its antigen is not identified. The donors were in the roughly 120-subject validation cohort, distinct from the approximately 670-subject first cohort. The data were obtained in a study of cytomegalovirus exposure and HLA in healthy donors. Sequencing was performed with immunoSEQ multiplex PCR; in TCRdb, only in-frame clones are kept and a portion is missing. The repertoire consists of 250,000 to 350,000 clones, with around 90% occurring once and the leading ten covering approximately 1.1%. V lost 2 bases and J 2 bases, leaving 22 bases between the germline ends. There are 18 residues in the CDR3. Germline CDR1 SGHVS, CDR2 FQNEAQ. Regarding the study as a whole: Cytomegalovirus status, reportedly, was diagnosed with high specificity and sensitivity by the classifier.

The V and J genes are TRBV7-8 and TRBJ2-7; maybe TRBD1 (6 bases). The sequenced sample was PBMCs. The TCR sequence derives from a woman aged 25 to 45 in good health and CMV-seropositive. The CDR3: CASSLRGSKVMFPYEQYF. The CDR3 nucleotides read TGTGCCAGCAGCTTAAGGGGGAGTAAGGTTATGTTTCCCTACGAGCAGTACTTC.